Listed below are T cell receptor beta chains from one sample, sequenced in a study of T-cell reconstitution after alpha-beta-depleted transplantation in children. A single record per CDR3 protein comes from TCRdb applying MiXCR to the PCR reads. The sample records roughly 160,000 distinct CDR3 sequences, 11% being singletons. The specimen comprised PBMCs, sampled before TCRalphabeta/CD19-depleted stem cell transplant. All receptors derive from a boy aged 2 to 10 with acute myeloid leukemia, due to receive a stem cell transplant. The CDR3 runs from the conserved cysteine through the conserved F or W. The order of the fields is CDR3 length, clone size, D gene, V gene, J gene, CDR3 DNA, CDR3 protein. D genes are given only for firm matches. Some rows have no size entry. The others give once, few or many, or a class for an expanded clone.

15	many	-	TRBV5-1	TRBJ1-1	TGCGCCAGCAGCTCTCACGACAGAATGAACACTGAAGCTTTCTTT	CASSSHDRMNTEAFF
12	many	-	TRBV11-1	TRBJ2-1	TGTGCCAGCAGCTCTCACTTACCTGAGCAGTTCTTC	CASSSHLPEQFF
13	many	-	TRBV27	TRBJ2-7	TGTGCCAGCAGGGAGGGGATGTCCTACGAGCAGTACTTC	CASREGMSYEQYF
12	many	-	TRBV20-1	TRBJ2-5	TGCAGTGCTAGAGACTCATCGGAGACCCAGTACTTC	CSARDSSETQYF
14	many	-	TRBV20-1	TRBJ2-4	TGCAGTGCTAGGTCCCTCGGGGAATTGGCCATTCAGTACTTC	CSARSLGELAIQYF
15	many	-	TRBV3-1	TRBJ2-1	TGTGCCAGCAGCCCCGAAACGTTCAGCTACAATGAGCAGTTCTTC	CASSPETFSYNEQFF
15	many	-	TRBV6-1	TRBJ1-3	TGTGCCAGCAGTGATGACACCAACTCTGGAAACACCATATATTTT	CASSDDTNSGNTIYF
12	many	-	TRBV7-2	TRBJ2-3	TGTGCCAGCAGACTTAGCGGAAAGCCGCAGTATTTT	CASRLSGKPQYF
15	many	-	TRBV12-3/TRBV12-4	TRBJ2-2	TGTGCCAGCAGTTTGGGTAGCGGGAACACCGGGGAGCTGTTTTTT	CASSLGSGNTGELFF
15	many	-	TRBV4-1	TRBJ1-1	TGCGCCAGCAGCCAAGTTCTATCCGGGATCACTGAAGCTTTCTTT	CASSQVLSGITEAFF
13	many	-	TRBV20-1	TRBJ2-5	TGCAGTGCTAGAGGCACAGGCCAAGAGACCCAGTACTTC	CSARGTGQETQYF
15	many	-	TRBV27	TRBJ1-5	TGTGCCAGCGGTCCGGGACTTTATAGCAATCAGCCCCAGCATTTT	CASGPGLYSNQPQHF
15	many	-	TRBV4-2	TRBJ2-1	TGTGCCAGCAGCCAAAGGGCTGCCTACAACAATGAGCAGTTCTTC	CASSQRAAYNNEQFF
11	few	-	TRBV19	TRBJ1-2	TGTGCCAGTGGGAACAACTATGGCTACACCTTC	CASGNNYGYTF
13	many	-	TRBV27	TRBJ1-2	TGTGCCAGCAGCCAGACATCTAACTATGGCTACACCTTC	CASSQTSNYGYTF
13	many	-	TRBV6-5	TRBJ1-1	TGTGCCAGCAGTTATCTCCGGGAGACTGAAGCTTTCTTT	CASSYLRETEAFF
11	many	-	TRBV25-1	TRBJ2-1	TGTGCCAGCACATGGGGGAATGAGCAGTTCTTC	CASTWGNEQFF
15	many	-	TRBV5-6	TRBJ1-1	TGTGCCAGCAGCTTGGTATGGCAACCGAACACTGAAGCTTTCTTT	CASSLVWQPNTEAFF
15	few	-	TRBV2	TRBJ2-3	TGTGCCAGTGGCGGACGGTCCCAACCCACAGATACGCAGTATTTT	CASGGRSQPTDTQYF
13	-	-	TRBV25-1	TRBJ1-4	TGTGCCACCCGGGACACCCCTAATGAAAAACTGTTTTTT	CATRDTPNEKLFF
14	many	-	TRBV20-1	TRBJ2-7	TGCAGAACCTTTCAAGGGACTTTCCCATTCGAGCAGTACTTC	CRTFQGTFPFEQYF
16	many	-	TRBV20-1	TRBJ2-1	TGCAGTGCTAGAAACCTCGGGTTAGGCTCCTACAATGAGCAGTTCTTC	CSARNLGLGSYNEQFF
14	many	-	TRBV4-2	TRBJ2-3	TGTGCCAGCAGTCGATTACGACCCGAGGATACGCAGTATTTT	CASSRLRPEDTQYF
13	few	TRBD1	TRBV5-1	TRBJ2-7	TGCGCCAGCAGGACCACGCAACAGGGGAAGCAGTACTTC	CASRTTQQGKQYF
14	many	-	TRBV5-6	TRBJ2-7	TGTGCCAGCAGCTTGATAGGCAGATCCTACGAGCAGTACTTC	CASSLIGRSYEQYF
20	many	TRBD1	TRBV15	TRBJ1-5	TGTGCCACCAGCAGAGAAATAGTAGGACAGGGGTGGAATAGCAATCAGCCCCAGCATTTT	CATSREIVGQGWNSNQPQHF
13	many	-	TRBV18	TRBJ1-4	TGTGCCAGCTCACCAGGACTTAATGAAAAACTGTTTTTT	CASSPGLNEKLFF
16	many	-	TRBV28	TRBJ2-1	TGTGCCAGCAGCCTGGGGGTGCTAGCTCAATACAATGAGCAGTTCTTC	CASSLGVLAQYNEQFF
15	many	-	TRBV29-1	TRBJ2-1	TGCAGCGTTGATAAGAGCGGGACACCCTACAATGAGCAGTTCTTC	CSVDKSGTPYNEQFF
13	many	TRBD2	TRBV18	TRBJ2-7	TGTGCCAGCTCCTGGGGGGGCTCCTACGAGCAGTACTTC	CASSWGGSYEQYF
15	many	-	TRBV6-1	TRBJ1-6	TGTGCCAGCAGCCCAATTCCAGGGGTTCAGTCACCCCTCCACTTT	CASSPIPGVQSPLHF
21	many	TRBD2	TRBV5-1	TRBJ2-3	TGCGCCAGCAGCCGACCCAGGATAGCGGGGGTTAGTTTGGATGGCGGAGATACGCAGTATTTT	CASSRPRIAGVSLDGGDTQYF
15	many	-	TRBV27	TRBJ2-1	TGTGCCAGCAGTTTAACGAGCAGCTCCTACAATGAGCAGTTCTTC	CASSLTSSSYNEQFF
17	-	TRBD2	TRBV11-2	TRBJ2-5	TGTGCCAGCAGCTCCTGGGGGACTAGCGGGGGAAAAGAGACCCAGTACTTC	CASSSWGTSGGKETQYF
16	many	TRBD1	TRBV6-5	TRBJ1-1	TGTGCCAGCAGTTACTCTTCCGGGACAGGGAACACTGAAGCTTTCTTT	CASSYSSGTGNTEAFF
16	few	TRBD2	TRBV2	TRBJ2-5	TGTGCCAGCAGTGGAAAGGGCGGGAGAGTGCGAGAGACCCAGTACTTC	CASSGKGGRVRETQYF
15	-	-	TRBV6-4	TRBJ2-1	TGTGCCAGCAGTGACGAGGTGGGGGGGCGCAATGAGCAGTTCTTC	CASSDEVGGRNEQFF
14	-	-	TRBV11-3	TRBJ2-3	TGTGCCAGCAGCCCCCAGGGAGGCGGGGATACGCAGTATTTT	CASSPQGGGDTQYF
10	many	-	TRBV20-1	TRBJ2-7	TGCAGTGCTGAAATGGACGAGCAGTACTTC	CSAEMDEQYF
13	few	-	TRBV7-3	TRBJ2-5	TGTGCCAGCAGCCGCCTGGGGACGGAGACCCAGTACTTC	CASSRLGTETQYF
14	-	-	TRBV13	TRBJ1-1	TGTGCCAGCAGGTTGGGGGGTGCGAACACTGAAGCTTTCTTT	CASRLGGANTEAFF
15	many	-	TRBV4-2	TRBJ2-3	TGTGCCAGCAGCCCCCGGCGGGGGCCCACAGATACGCAGTATTTT	CASSPRRGPTDTQYF
13	many	-	TRBV4-2	TRBJ1-5	TGTGCCAGCAGCCAAGGGGCGAATCAGCCCCAGCATTTT	CASSQGANQPQHF
16	many	TRBD2	TRBV12-3/TRBV12-4	TRBJ2-5	TGTGCCAGCAGTTTTTCAGTGGCTAGCGGCCAAGAGACCCAGTACTTC	CASSFSVASGQETQYF
13	many	-	TRBV3-1	TRBJ2-2	TGTGCCAGCAGCACAACGGACACCGGGGAGCTGTTTTTT	CASSTTDTGELFF
15	-	-	TRBV20-1	TRBJ2-1	TGCAGTGCTCCCCCCAATTTGGAGGCCTACAATGAGCAGTTCTTC	CSAPPNLEAYNEQFF
14	many	-	TRBV29-1	TRBJ2-3	TGCAGCGGGGACAACCGGGACCTCACAGATACGCAGTATTTT	CSGDNRDLTDTQYF